This TCR beta chain was obtained from a study of blood T cell repertoires in COVID-19. There are 14 residues in the CDR3. V lost 7 bases and J lost 8; bases outside the gene matches: 8. Germline V gives CDR1 SGHVS, CDR2 FQNEAQ. Repertoires were generated with immunoSEQ multiplex PCR, while TCRdb's copy carries only in-frame clones and drops some. The sample shows about 130,000 clones, about 86% of them seen only once. The V call is TRBV7-8, the J call TRBJ1-6, with 7 bases identical to TRBD1. The sequence came from a woman between 50 and 59 years old who had recovered from COVID-19. Sequences were obtained from peripheral blood. CDR3 in amino acids: CASTPLTGDSPLHF. The CDR3 DNA is TGTGCCAGCACCCCCTTAACAGGGGATTCACCCCTCCACTTT.